This TCR beta chain was captured by sequencing in a study of T cells in Graves' hyperthyroidism and ophthalmopathy. About the research overall: Staff took peripheral blood when the initial diagnosis was made, before any treatment began. Study-level points and caveats: Blood held most thyroid clonotypes expanded above 0.001 frequency. Ophthalmopathy, as predicted by the model, came a median about seven months after the prediction.

Amplification of TCR beta CDR3 regions used RNA as the template. When the TCR CDR3 underwent first-round RT-PCR, the HTBI primer set was used. MiXCR was run by TCRdb on the multiplex PCR reads, yielding one entry per CDR3 protein. This table holds around 800,000 distinct CDR3 sequences, approximately 40% found once. The CDR3 loop spans 14 amino acids. Trimming took off 0 bases at V and 8 bases at J, with 13 bases between the two ends. The germline CDR1 and CDR2 sequences are MGHRA and YSYEKL. About this clonotype: Its antigen is as yet unknown.

Disease duration under 2 months; hyperthyroidism patients were aged 18 to 65. The V gene is TRBV4-1, the J gene TRBJ1-1; D may be TRBD1 (6 bases). The sequencing sample was made of blood. The clonotype was recovered from a man younger than 35 with Graves' hyperthyroidism. This CDR3 is CASSQEPGQPEAFF. The CDR3 DNA sequence: TGCGCCAGCAGCCAAGAGCCCGGACAGCCCGAAGCTTTCTTT.